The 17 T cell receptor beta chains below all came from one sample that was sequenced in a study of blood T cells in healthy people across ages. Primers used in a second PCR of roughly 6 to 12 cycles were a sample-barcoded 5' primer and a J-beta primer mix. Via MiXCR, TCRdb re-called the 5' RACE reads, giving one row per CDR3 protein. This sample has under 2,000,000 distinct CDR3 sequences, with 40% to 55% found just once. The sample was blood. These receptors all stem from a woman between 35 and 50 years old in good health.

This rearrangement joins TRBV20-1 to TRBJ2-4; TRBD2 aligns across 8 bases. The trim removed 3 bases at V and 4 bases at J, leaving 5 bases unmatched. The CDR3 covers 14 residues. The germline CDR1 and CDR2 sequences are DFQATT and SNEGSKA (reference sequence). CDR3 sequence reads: CSASGGALKNIQYF. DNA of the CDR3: TGCAGTGCTAGCGGGGGGGCGTTAAAAAACATTCAGTACTTC.

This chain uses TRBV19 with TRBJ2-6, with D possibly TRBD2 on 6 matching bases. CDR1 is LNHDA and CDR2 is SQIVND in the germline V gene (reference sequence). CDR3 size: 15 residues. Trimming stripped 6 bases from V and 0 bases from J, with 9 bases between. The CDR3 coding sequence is TGTGCCAGTAGATGGGGGGTCTCTGGGGCCAACGTCCTGACTTTC. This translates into CASRWGVSGANVLTF.

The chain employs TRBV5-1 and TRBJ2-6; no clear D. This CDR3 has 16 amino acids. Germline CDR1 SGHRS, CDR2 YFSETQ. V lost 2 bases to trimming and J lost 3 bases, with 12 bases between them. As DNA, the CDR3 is TGCGCCAGCAGCTTTGGGCCGAATAGTGGGGCCAACGTCCTGACTTTC. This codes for CASSFGPNSGANVLTF.

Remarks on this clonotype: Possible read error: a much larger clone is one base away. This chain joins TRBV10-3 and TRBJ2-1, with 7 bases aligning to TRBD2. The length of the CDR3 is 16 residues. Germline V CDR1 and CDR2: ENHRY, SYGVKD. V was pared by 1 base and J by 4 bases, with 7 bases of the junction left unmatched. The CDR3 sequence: CAISEWGGAQYNEQFF. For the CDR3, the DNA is TGTGCCATCAGTGAGTGGGGGGGTGCACAGTACAATGAGCAGTTCTTC.

CDR3 coding DNA: TGTGCCAGCAGCCTCCGGGGGGCATCCAGCAATCAGCCCCAGCATTTT. Its translation: CASSLRGASSNQPQHF. V usage is TRBV7-2 and J usage is TRBJ1-5; a weak D match, TRBD1 (6 bases). The CDR3 consists of 16 residues. CDR1 and CDR2 from the germline V gene are SGHTA and FQGNSA. V shed 5 bases and J shed 1 base, with 15 bases lying between them.

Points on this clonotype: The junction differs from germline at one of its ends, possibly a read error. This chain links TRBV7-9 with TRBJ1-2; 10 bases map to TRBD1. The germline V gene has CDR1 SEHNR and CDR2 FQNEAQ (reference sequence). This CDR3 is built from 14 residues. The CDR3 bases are TGTGCCAGCAGCGTAGCCGGGACAGGGGATGGCTACACCTTC. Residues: CASSVAGTGDGYTF.

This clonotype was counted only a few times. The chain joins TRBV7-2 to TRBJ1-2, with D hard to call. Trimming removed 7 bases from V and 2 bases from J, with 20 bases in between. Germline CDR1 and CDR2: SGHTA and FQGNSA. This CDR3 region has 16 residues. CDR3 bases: TGTGCCAGCATACACGAGCAGGCAGCAAGCAACTATGGCTACACCTTC. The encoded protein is CASIHEQAASNYGYTF.

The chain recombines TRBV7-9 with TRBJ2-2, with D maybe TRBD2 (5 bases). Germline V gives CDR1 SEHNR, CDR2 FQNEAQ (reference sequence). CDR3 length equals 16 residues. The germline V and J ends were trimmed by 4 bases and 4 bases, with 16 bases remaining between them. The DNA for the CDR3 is TGTGCCAGCAGCTCTTGGACTCCCCCGGGCACCGGGGAGCTGTTTTTT. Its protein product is CASSSWTPPGTGELFF. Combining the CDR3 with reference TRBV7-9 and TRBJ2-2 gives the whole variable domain DTGVSQNPRHKITKRGQNVTFRCDPISEHNRLYWYRQTLGQGPEFLTYFQNEAQLEKSRLLSDRFSAERPKGSFSTLEIQRTEQGDSAMYLCASSSWTPPGTGELFFGEGSRLTVL.

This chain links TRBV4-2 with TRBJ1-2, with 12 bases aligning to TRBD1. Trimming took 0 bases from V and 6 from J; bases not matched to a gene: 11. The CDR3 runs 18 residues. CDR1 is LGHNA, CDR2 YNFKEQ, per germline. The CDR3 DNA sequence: TGTGCCAGCAGCCAAGATCTAGTAAGGGACAGGGGGCGAGATGGCTACACCTTC. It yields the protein CASSQDLVRDRGRDGYTF.

Here the CDR3 DNA reads TGCGCCAGCAGCCAAGATTTACGGGTTACCTACGAGCAGTACTTC. It translates to CASSQDLRVTYEQYF. The chain employs TRBV4-3 and TRBJ2-7; D not certain. This CDR3 comprises 15 residues. CDR1 and CDR2 (germline): LGHNA, YSLEER. V lost 0 bases to trimming and J lost 2 bases, with 11 bases between them.

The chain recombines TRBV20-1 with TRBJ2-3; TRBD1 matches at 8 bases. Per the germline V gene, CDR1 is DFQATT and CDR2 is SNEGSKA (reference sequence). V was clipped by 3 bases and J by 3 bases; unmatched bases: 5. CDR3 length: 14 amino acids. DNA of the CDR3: TGCAGTGCTAGCCGGGACAGGAATACAGATACGCAGTATTTT. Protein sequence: CSASRDRNTDTQYF.

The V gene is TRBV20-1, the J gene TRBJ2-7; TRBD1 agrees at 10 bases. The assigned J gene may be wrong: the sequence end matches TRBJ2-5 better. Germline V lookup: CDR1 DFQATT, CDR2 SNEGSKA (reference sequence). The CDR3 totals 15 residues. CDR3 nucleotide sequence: TGCAGTGCTAGAGCCGGGACAGGGGATTTGGAGACCCAGTACTTC. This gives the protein CSARAGTGDLETQYF.

In nucleotides, the CDR3 is TGTGCCAGCAGCCAAGAAGGGGCTGGGACAGCACGGCCCGTCACAGATACGCAGTATTTT. Translation: CASSQEGAGTARPVTDTQYF. The chain joins TRBV4-2 to TRBJ2-3, with 7 nucleotides matching TRBD1. CDR1 LGHNA and CDR2 YNFKEQ come from the germline V gene. The trim removed 0 bases at V and 2 bases at J, leaving 17 bases unmatched. The CDR3 spans 20 residues.

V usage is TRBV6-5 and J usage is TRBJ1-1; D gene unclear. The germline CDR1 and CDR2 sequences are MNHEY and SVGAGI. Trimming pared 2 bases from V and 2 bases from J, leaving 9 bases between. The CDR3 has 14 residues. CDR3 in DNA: TGTGCCAGCAGTTACCTAGATTTTAACACTGAAGCTTTCTTT. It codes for CASSYLDFNTEAFF.

For the CDR3, the DNA is TGCGCCAGCAGCCAAGATTCGGCAGTATACAATGAGCAGTTCTTC. This sequence encodes CASSQDSAVYNEQFF. This rearrangement joins TRBV4-3 to TRBJ2-1, with D unresolved. The V and J ends lost 0 bases and 4 bases respectively, with 10 bases between them. The CDR3 sequence is 15 residues long. CDR1 and CDR2 (germline): LGHNA, YSLEER.

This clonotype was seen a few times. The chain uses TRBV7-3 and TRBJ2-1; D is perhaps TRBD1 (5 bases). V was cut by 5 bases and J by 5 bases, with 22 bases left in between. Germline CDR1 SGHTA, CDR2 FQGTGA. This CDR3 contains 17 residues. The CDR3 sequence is CASSQNGGASENNEQFF. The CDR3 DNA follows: TGTGCCAGCAGCCAAAATGGTGGGGCATCGGAGAACAATGAGCAGTTCTTC. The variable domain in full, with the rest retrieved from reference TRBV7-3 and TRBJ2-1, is GAGVSQTPSNKVTEKGKYVELRCDPISGHTALYWYRQSLGQGPEFLIYFQGTGAADDSGLPNDRFFAVRPEGSVSTLKIQRTERGDSAVYLCASSQNGGASENNEQFFGPGTRLTVL.

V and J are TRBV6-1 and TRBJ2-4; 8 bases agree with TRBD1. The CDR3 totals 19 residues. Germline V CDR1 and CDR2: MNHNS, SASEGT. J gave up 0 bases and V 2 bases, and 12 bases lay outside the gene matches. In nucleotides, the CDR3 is TGTGCCAGCAGTGAATCTTTTCCGGGCAGGGGGCTAGCCAAAAACATTCAGTACTTC. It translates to CASSESFPGRGLAKNIQYF.